A selection of T cell receptor beta chains follows, all from one sample in a study of beta chain features in type 1 diabetes. Only in-frame clones appear in the TCRdb table, and some are missing; sequencing was by immunoSEQ multiplex PCR. The sample lists 250,000 to 300,000 clones, 13% to 15% occurring once. The source material was naive CD4+ T cells from blood. All receptors come from a man aged 25 to 40 with type 1 diabetes. Both conserved end residues are part of each CDR3. Each record gives: CDR3 protein, CDR3 DNA, D gene, V gene, J gene, clone size. A D gene is named only where the DNA matches it firmly. Only part of the rows carry a size: once, few, many, or a class if the clone is expanded.

CASSNRRPSTDTQYF,TGTGCCAGCAGCAACCGGAGACCTAGCACAGATACGCAGTATTTT,-,TRBV7-9,TRBJ2-3,few
CASSFGQHSNQPQHF,TGTGCCAGCAGTTTTGGACAGCATAGCAATCAGCCCCAGCATTTT,-,TRBV6-5,TRBJ1-5,-
CAISAPTSSSGGELFF,TGTGCCATCAGTGCCCCGACTAGTAGCTCAGGCGGGGAGCTGTTTTTT,-,TRBV10-3,TRBJ2-2,-
CASRGTGETQYF,TGTGCCAGCAGAGGGACAGGGGAGACCCAGTACTTC,TRBD1,TRBV27,TRBJ2-5,few
CASSSGGRAAFF,TGTGCCAGCAGCTCAGGGGGAAGGGCCGCTTTCTTT,TRBD1,TRBV11-2,TRBJ1-1,few
CASPSGRGNQETQYF,TGTGCCAGCCCTAGCGGAAGGGGGAACCAAGAGACCCAGTACTTC,-,TRBV2,TRBJ2-5,few
CASSFSVGFAGDGYEQYF,TGTGCCAGCAGCTTCTCCGTAGGGTTTGCGGGAGATGGTTACGAGCAGTACTTC,TRBD2,TRBV7-2,TRBJ2-7,-
CASSRAGRLYEQYF,TGCGCCAGCAGTCGAGCGGGACGGCTTTACGAGCAGTACTTC,TRBD2,TRBV5-1,TRBJ2-7,-
CASSPGSTDTQYF,TGTGCCAGCAGCCCGGGAAGCACAGATACGCAGTATTTT,-,TRBV27,TRBJ2-3,few
CASKGDGTDTQYF,TGTGCCAGTAAGGGAGATGGGACAGATACGCAGTATTTT,-,TRBV19,TRBJ2-3,few
CASSFPPAGKNIQYF,TGTGCCAGCAGCTTTCCCCCAGCGGGGAAAAACATTCAGTACTTC,TRBD2,TRBV5-6,TRBJ2-4,-
CASRFRDRDDGAFF,TGTGCCAGCAGATTTAGGGACAGGGATGACGGAGCTTTCTTT,TRBD1,TRBV5-8,TRBJ1-1,few
CASSLGLANEQFF,TGTGCCAGCAGCTTAGGACTAGCCAATGAGCAGTTCTTC,TRBD2,TRBV7-9,TRBJ2-1,-
CASSPVYSQINEQFF,TGTGCCAGCTCACCAGTATATTCCCAGATCAATGAGCAGTTCTTC,-,TRBV18,TRBJ2-1,-
CASSLGQGNTEAFF,TGTGCCAGCAGCCTGGGACAGGGGAACACTGAAGCTTTCTTT,TRBD1,TRBV7-3,TRBJ1-1,few
CASRMETTYEQYF,TGTGCCAGCAGGATGGAGACTACCTACGAGCAGTACTTC,-,TRBV28,TRBJ2-7,-
CATLPLVTYEQYF,TGTGCCACGTTACCCCTAGTCACCTACGAGCAGTACTTC,-,TRBV6-1,TRBJ2-7,-
CASSLGQYNEQFF,TGTGCCAGCAGCTTAGGACAGTACAATGAGCAGTTCTTC,-,TRBV11-2,TRBJ2-1,-
CASSPRADEQFF,TGTGCCAGCAGCCCCCGTGCGGATGAGCAGTTCTTC,-,TRBV7-2,TRBJ2-1,-
CASVLQGSGNQPQHF,TGTGCCAGCGTATTACAGGGTAGTGGCAATCAGCCCCAGCATTTT,-,TRBV2,TRBJ1-5,few
CASSLPDRRYGYTF,TGTGCCAGCAGTTTACCGGACAGGCGCTATGGCTACACCTTC,TRBD1,TRBV28,TRBJ1-2,few
CAWGAPGDWGGYTF,TGTGCCTGGGGGGCCCCAGGGGATTGGGGAGGCTACACCTTC,-,TRBV30,TRBJ1-2,few
CASSLELAEETQYF,TGTGCCAGCAGCTTGGAACTAGCAGAAGAGACCCAGTACTTC,-,TRBV5-5,TRBJ2-5,-
CASSLRSRRAEAFF,TGTGCCAGCAGCTTGAGATCCAGGAGGGCTGAAGCTTTCTTT,-,TRBV7-9,TRBJ1-1,-
CASSLIGPYNEQFF,TGTGCCAGCAGCTTAATTGGCCCTTACAATGAGCAGTTCTTC,-,TRBV7-3,TRBJ2-1,few
CAGHGQGEGGYTF,TGTGCCGGGCACGGACAGGGAGAAGGTGGCTACACCTTC,TRBD1,TRBV6-6,TRBJ1-2,-
CASSQDQGGKFNEQFF,TGCGCCAGCAGCCAAGATCAGGGAGGGAAATTCAATGAGCAGTTCTTC,TRBD2,TRBV4-3,TRBJ2-1,few
CASSPVRDEQFF,TGTGCCAGCAGCCCCGTCAGGGATGAGCAGTTCTTC,-,TRBV7-2,TRBJ2-1,-
CSVTKDSLGSYGYTF,TGCAGCGTAACGAAAGACAGCCTCGGGAGCTATGGCTACACCTTC,-,TRBV29-1,TRBJ1-2,few
CATAPTHSLYGYTF,TGTGCCACCGCGCCAACCCATTCCCTCTATGGCTACACCTTC,-,TRBV19,TRBJ1-2,-
CSVEDRDRETQYF,TGCAGCGTTGAAGACAGGGATCGAGAGACCCAGTACTTC,-,TRBV29-1,TRBJ2-5,few
CASSLNQQGSGELFF,TGTGCCAGCAGCTTAAATCAGCAGGGTTCCGGGGAGCTGTTTTTT,-,TRBV7-3,TRBJ2-2,-
CATKEGQGASEQFF,TGTGCCACCAAGGAGGGACAGGGGGCTTCGGAGCAGTTCTTC,TRBD1,TRBV10-3,TRBJ2-1,-
CAWGTGGDGNTIYF,TGTGCCTGGGGGACAGGGGGAGATGGAAACACCATATATTTT,TRBD1,TRBV30,TRBJ1-3,-
CASSLLAGLRGDTQYF,TGTGCCAGCAGCCTCCTAGCGGGGCTGAGGGGAGATACGCAGTATTTT,TRBD2,TRBV9,TRBJ2-3,-
CASSLLAGDAGELFF,TGCGCCAGCAGCTTGCTAGCGGGAGATGCCGGGGAGCTGTTTTTT,TRBD2,TRBV5-1,TRBJ2-2,-
CASSLPTSYEQYF,TGTGCCAGCAGTTTACCGACTAGCTACGAGCAGTACTTC,-,TRBV28,TRBJ2-7,few
CAWNARFGANQPQHF,TGTGCCTGGAACGCACGTTTTGGAGCCAATCAGCCCCAGCATTTT,-,TRBV30,TRBJ1-5,-
CASSVRADQPQHF,TGTGCCAGCAGTGTCAGGGCGGACCAGCCCCAGCATTTT,-,TRBV9,TRBJ1-5,few
CASSGRTSVDYNEQFF,TGTGCCAGCAGCGGAAGGACTAGCGTGGACTACAATGAGCAGTTCTTC,TRBD2,TRBV9,TRBJ2-1,-
CASSLVPGGNTEAFF,TGCGCCAGCAGCTTGGTCCCAGGGGGGAACACTGAAGCTTTCTTT,TRBD1,TRBV5-1,TRBJ1-1,-
CASSLGLAGYNEQFF,TGCGCCAGCAGCTTGGGACTAGCGGGTTACAATGAGCAGTTCTTC,TRBD2,TRBV5-1,TRBJ2-1,-
CASSLWDRRNTEAFF,TGTGCCAGCAGTTTATGGGACAGGAGGAACACTGAAGCTTTCTTT,TRBD1,TRBV28,TRBJ1-1,-